This T cell receptor (beta chain) was identified during a study of blood T cell repertoires in COVID-19. Study context: From T cells, B-cell-depleted T cells, or PBMCs came the material, which was cDNA or gDNA.

The authors' processing: Reference gene primer amplification gave estimated nucleated cell counts. Sequencing used immunoSEQ multiplex PCR; TCRdb keeps in-frame clones, though not all of them. The V and J calls and clone size come from that table; D and trimming were worked out from the DNA. The table shows more than 200,000 clones, with around four fifths occurring only once. The receptor's source is a man in his 60s with acute or convalescent COVID-19. The sample was peripheral blood.

Here the CDR3 reads CAWNYQETQYF. The DNA for the CDR3 is TGTGCCTGGAATTATCAGGAGACCCAGTACTTC. The V gene is TRBV30, the J gene TRBJ2-5; no reliable D call. V gave up 4 bases and J gave up 5 bases, with 8 bases separating them. The CDR3 is 11 residues long. CDR1 and CDR2 (germline): GTSNPN, SVGIG (reference sequence).